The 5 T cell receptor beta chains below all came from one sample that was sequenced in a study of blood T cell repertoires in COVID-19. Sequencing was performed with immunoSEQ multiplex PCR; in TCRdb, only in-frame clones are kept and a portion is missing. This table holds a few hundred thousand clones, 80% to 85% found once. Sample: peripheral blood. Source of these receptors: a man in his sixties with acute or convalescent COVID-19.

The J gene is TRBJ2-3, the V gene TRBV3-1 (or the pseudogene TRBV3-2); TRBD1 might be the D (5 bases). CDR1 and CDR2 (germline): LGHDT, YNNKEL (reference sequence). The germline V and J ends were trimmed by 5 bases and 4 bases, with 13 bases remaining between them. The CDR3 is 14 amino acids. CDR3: CASSNRWGADTQYF. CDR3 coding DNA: TGTGCCAGCAGCAACAGGTGGGGCGCAGATACGCAGTATTTT.

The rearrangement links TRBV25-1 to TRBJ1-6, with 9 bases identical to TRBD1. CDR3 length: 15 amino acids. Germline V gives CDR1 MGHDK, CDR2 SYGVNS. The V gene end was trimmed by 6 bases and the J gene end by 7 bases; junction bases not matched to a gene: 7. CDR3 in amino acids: CASSAGTGSNSPLHF. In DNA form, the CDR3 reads TGTGCCAGCAGCGCCGGGACAGGGAGCAATTCACCCCTCCACTTT.

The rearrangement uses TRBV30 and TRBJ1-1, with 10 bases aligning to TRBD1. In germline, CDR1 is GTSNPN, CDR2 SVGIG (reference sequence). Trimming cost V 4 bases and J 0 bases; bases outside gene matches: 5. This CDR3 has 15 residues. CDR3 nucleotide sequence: TGTGCCTGGAAGGGACAGGGGACTATGAACACTGAAGCTTTCTTT. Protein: CAWKGQGTMNTEAFF.

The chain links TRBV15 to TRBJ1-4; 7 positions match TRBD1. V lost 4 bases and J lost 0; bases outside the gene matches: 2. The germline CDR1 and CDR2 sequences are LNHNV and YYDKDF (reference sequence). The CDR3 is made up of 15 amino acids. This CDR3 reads CATSTQGATNEKLFF. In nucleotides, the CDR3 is TGTGCCACCAGCACCCAGGGGGCAACTAATGAAAAACTGTTTTTT.

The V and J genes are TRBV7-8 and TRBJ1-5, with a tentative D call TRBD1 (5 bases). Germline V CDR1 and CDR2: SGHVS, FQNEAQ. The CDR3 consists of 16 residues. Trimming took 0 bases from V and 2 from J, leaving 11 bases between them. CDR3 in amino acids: CASSLAGAGGNQPQHF. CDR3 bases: TGTGCCAGCAGCTTAGCAGGGGCTGGGGGCAATCAGCCCCAGCATTTT.